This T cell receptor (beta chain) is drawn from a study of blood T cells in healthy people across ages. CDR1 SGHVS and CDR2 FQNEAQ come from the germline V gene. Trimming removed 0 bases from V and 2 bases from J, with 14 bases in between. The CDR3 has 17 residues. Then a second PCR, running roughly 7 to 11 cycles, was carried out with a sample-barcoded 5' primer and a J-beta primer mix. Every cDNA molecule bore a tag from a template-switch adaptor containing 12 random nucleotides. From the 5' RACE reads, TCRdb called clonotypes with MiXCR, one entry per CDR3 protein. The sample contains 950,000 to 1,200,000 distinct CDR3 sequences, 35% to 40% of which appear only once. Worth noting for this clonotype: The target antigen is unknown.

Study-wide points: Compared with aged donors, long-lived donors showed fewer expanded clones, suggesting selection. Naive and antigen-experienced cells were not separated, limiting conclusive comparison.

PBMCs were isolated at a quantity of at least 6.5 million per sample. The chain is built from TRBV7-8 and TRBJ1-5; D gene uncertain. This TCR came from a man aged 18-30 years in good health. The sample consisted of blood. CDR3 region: CASSLAIGRTGNQPQHF. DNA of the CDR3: TGTGCCAGCAGCTTAGCGATAGGGAGAACTGGCAATCAGCCCCAGCATTTT. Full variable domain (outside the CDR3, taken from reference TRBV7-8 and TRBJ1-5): GAGVSQSPRYKVAKRGQDVALRCDPISGHVSLFWYQQALGQGPEFLTYFQNEAQLDKSGLPSDRFFAERPEGSVSTLKIQRTQQEDSAVYLCASSLAIGRTGNQPQHFGDGTRLSIL.